The TCR beta chain under discussion was sequenced for a study of blood T cell repertoires in COVID-19. Individuals aged 18 to 89 years were recruited from about two dozen US areas. Participant-given clinical history determined each cohort assignment. Two negative PCRs, clearance, or symptom resolution characterized the recovered Cohort 3 donors. The method was immunoSEQ multiplex PCR; TCRdb's version includes in-frame clones alone and lacks a portion of them. The sample consists of about 320,000 clones, roughly 87% of them appearing once. CDR3 length: 13 amino acids. Germline V gives CDR1 SEHNR, CDR2 FQNEAQ (reference sequence). V lost 5 bases and J lost 0, with 7 bases in between. This clone was recorded once. At the DNA level, this CDR3 is encoded by other sequences in the same sample as well.

The TCR sequence derives from a young woman who had recovered from COVID-19. Sequenced input: PBMCs or T cells enriched from blood (not recorded which). The rearrangement links TRBV7-9 to TRBJ1-2; D ambiguous. The chain's CDR3 is CASSLTPNYGYTF. The DNA for the CDR3 is TGTGCCAGCAGCCTGACACCTAACTATGGCTACACCTTC.